This T cell receptor (beta chain) is drawn from a study of response to subunit inactivated influenza vaccine. Germline lookup yields CDR1 DFQATT and CDR2 SNEGSKA (reference sequence). The ends were cut back, 4 bases at V and 1 base at J, with 10 bases in the middle. The length of the CDR3 is 13 residues. Each CDR3 protein is one row after TCRdb ran MiXCR on the RT-PCR reads. The sample has hundreds of thousands of distinct CDR3 sequences, 25% seen once; the top ten hold approximately 2%. V is TRBV20-1 and J is TRBJ1-1; D is unclear. The sample in question was CD4+ T cells sorted from PBMCs, obtained around 5 days after vaccination. The clonotype comes from a man aged 45-65 years who received an inactivated influenza vaccine. CDR3: CSAIRTGNTEAFF. DNA of the CDR3: TGCAGTGCTATCAGGACGGGGAACACTGAAGCTTTCTTT.